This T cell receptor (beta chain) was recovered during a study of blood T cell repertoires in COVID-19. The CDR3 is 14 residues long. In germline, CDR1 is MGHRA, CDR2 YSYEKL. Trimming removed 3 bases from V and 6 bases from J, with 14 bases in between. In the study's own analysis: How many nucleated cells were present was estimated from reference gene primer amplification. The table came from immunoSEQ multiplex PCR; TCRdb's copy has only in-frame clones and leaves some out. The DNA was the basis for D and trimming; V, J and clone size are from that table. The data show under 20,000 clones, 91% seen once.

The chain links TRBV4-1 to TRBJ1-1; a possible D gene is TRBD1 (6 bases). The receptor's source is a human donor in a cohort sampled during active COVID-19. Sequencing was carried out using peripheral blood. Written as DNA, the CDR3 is TGCGCCAGCAGCCAGCCTACAGGGAAATCTGAAGCTTTCTTT. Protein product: CASSQPTGKSEAFF.